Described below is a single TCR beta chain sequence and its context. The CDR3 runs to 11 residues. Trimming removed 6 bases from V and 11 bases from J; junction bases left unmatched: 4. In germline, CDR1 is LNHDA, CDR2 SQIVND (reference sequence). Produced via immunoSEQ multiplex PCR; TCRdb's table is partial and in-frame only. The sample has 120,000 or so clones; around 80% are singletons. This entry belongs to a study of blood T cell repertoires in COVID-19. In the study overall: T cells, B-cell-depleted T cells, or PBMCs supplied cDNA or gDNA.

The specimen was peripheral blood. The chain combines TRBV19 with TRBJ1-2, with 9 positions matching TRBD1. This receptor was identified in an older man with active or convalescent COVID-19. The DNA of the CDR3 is TGTGCCAGTAGCCAGGGACAGGGATACACCTTC. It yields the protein CASSQGQGYTF.